The rows below give T cell receptor beta chains drawn from one sample of a study of T cell responses to AZD1222 COVID-19 vaccine. Profiling relied on immunoSEQ multiplex PCR, and the TCRdb table lists in-frame clones only, not all of them. The sample lists around 120,000 clones, 75% to 90% seen once, with 2.4% in the top ten. This sample comprised peripheral blood, obtained on day 0 of AZD1222 vaccination. The receptor set was obtained from an adult in good health. Each CDR3 is given with its conserved first and last residue. A D gene is named only where the DNA matches it firmly. The listing skips clone size in some rows; elsewhere it reads once, few, many or a size class.

clone_size j_call d_call v_call cdr3_aa cdr3_nt
- TRBJ2-5 - TRBV20-1 CSAMDRPTQYF TGCAGTGCTATGGACAGACCGACCCAGTACTTC
- TRBJ2-2 - TRBV5-1 CAPGQKVVWELFF TGCGCCCCGGGACAAAAAGTGGTGTGGGAGCTGTTTTTT
once TRBJ2-7 TRBD1 TRBV28 CASSLQGAGEQYF TGTGCCAGCAGTTTGCAGGGGGCTGGGGAGCAGTACTTC
- TRBJ2-7 - TRBV10-3 CAISEGQGNEQYF TGTGCCATCAGTGAGGGGCAGGGCAACGAGCAGTACTTC
- TRBJ2-5 - TRBV2 CASRGGQAGLQETQYF TGTGCCAGCAGGGGGGGGCAAGCCGGATTGCAAGAGACCCAGTACTTC
once TRBJ2-7 - TRBV28 CASGNYRVISSYEQYF TGTGCCAGCGGAAACTACAGGGTTATCAGTTCCTACGAGCAGTACTTC
- TRBJ2-3 - TRBV5-4 CASSQTGATDTQYF TGTGCCAGCAGCCAGACGGGGGCGACAGATACGCAGTATTTT
few TRBJ1-4 - TRBV19 CASSPRGATNEKLFF TGTGCCAGTAGTCCCCGGGGAGCAACTAATGAAAAACTGTTTTTT
- TRBJ2-3 - TRBV20-1 CSASTSTDTQYF TGCAGTGCTAGTACTAGCACAGATACGCAGTATTTT
- TRBJ2-5 TRBD1 TRBV5-6 CASSLGGQGQETQYF TGTGCCAGCAGCTTGGGCGGACAGGGGCAAGAGACCCAGTACTTC
once TRBJ2-1 TRBD2 TRBV4-1 CASSQGRARGGASGYNEQFF TGCGCCAGCAGCCAAGGGCGGGCGAGGGGTGGGGCTAGCGGCTACAATGAGCAGTTCTTC
- TRBJ1-3 - TRBV28 CATLPGSGNTIYF TGTGCCACTCTACCCGGCTCTGGAAACACCATATATTTT
- TRBJ1-2 - TRBV7-9 CASSLSDYGYTF TGTGCCAGCAGCTTATCGGATTATGGCTACACCTTC
few TRBJ2-5 - TRBV24-1 CATSDPSGFAETQYF TGTGCCACCAGTGATCCTTCAGGGTTCGCAGAGACCCAGTACTTC
- TRBJ1-3 - TRBV12-3/TRBV12-4 CASKQTSGNTIYF TGTGCCAGCAAACAGACCTCTGGAAACACCATATATTTT
- TRBJ2-3 - TRBV29-1 CSVEDNRVTDTQYF TGCAGCGTTGAAGACAACAGGGTCACCGATACGCAGTATTTT
- TRBJ1-4 TRBD1 TRBV30 CAWSIGTGNEKLFF TGTGCCTGGAGCATCGGGACAGGAAACGAAAAACTGTTTTTT
- TRBJ2-7 TRBD1 TRBV5-6 CASSLGTGYEQYF TGTGCCAGCAGCCTTGGGACAGGGTACGAGCAGTACTTC
- TRBJ1-6 - TRBV9 CASSVATANNSPLHF TGTGCCAGCAGCGTAGCGACAGCCAATAATTCACCCCTCCACTTT
- TRBJ2-1 TRBD2 TRBV19 CASSIGSGGLYNEQFF TGTGCCAGTAGTATCGGAAGCGGGGGGCTTTACAATGAGCAGTTCTTC
- TRBJ2-5 TRBD1 TRBV18 CASSPPGQGPETQYF TGTGCCAGCTCACCTCCGGGACAGGGGCCAGAGACCCAGTACTTC
- TRBJ1-6 TRBD1 TRBV28 CASRGSGGESSPLHF TGTGCCAGCAGAGGCTCAGGGGGCGAGAGTTCACCCCTCCACTTT
- TRBJ2-3 - TRBV10-3 CAIMGGAKSDTQYF TGTGCCATCATGGGGGGAGCAAAATCAGATACGCAGTATTTT
- TRBJ1-2 TRBD1 TRBV29-1 CSVELGQDYGYTF TGCAGCGTTGAGTTGGGACAGGACTATGGCTACACCTTC
- TRBJ2-3 - TRBV28 CASSRELAPTDTQYF TGTGCCAGCAGTCGGGAACTTGCCCCCACAGATACGCAGTATTTT
- TRBJ2-7 - TRBV11-2 CASSHTGLGPYEQYF TGTGCCAGCAGCCACACGGGACTCGGTCCCTACGAGCAGTACTTC
- TRBJ1-2 - TRBV12-5 CASGLALGGAYTF TGTGCTAGTGGTTTGGCCCTGGGAGGGGCCTACACCTTC
- TRBJ1-3 - TRBV5-4 CASSSSSLGNTIYF TGTGCCAGCAGCTCGAGCAGTCTGGGAAACACCATATATTTT
- TRBJ2-1 - TRBV21-1 CASSSRGQEQFF TGTGCCAGCAGCTCCCGGGGGCAGGAGCAGTTCTTC
- TRBJ1-2 - TRBV4-2 CASSQESRTANYGYTF TGTGCCAGCAGCCAAGAATCAAGGACAGCTAACTATGGCTACACCTTC
- TRBJ2-7 TRBD1 TRBV28 CASSIRRDRTYEQYF TGTGCCAGCAGTATCCGCCGGGACAGGACCTACGAGCAGTACTTC
once TRBJ2-3 TRBD2 TRBV7-9 CASTMGSGRLMDTQYF TGTGCCAGCACGATGGGTAGCGGGAGGCTCATGGATACGCAGTATTTT
- TRBJ2-1 TRBD2 TRBV6-4 CASSGLAGGYNEQFF TGTGCCAGCAGTGGACTAGCGGGAGGCTACAATGAGCAGTTCTTC
- TRBJ1-1 TRBD1 TRBV6-5 CASRGGQANTEAFF TGTGCCAGCAGGGGGGGACAGGCGAACACTGAAGCTTTCTTT
- TRBJ2-1 TRBD2 TRBV28 CASRTAGASSEQFF TGTGCCAGCCGAACAGCGGGAGCGTCGTCTGAGCAGTTCTTC
- TRBJ2-3 - TRBV5-8 CASSFQVGRASTDTQYF TGTGCCAGCAGCTTCCAGGTCGGCAGGGCTAGCACAGATACGCAGTATTTT
- TRBJ2-1 TRBD2 TRBV10-2 CASSEPIAGRQFF TGCGCCAGCAGTGAGCCAATAGCGGGAAGGCAGTTCTTC
- TRBJ1-5 TRBD1 TRBV28 CASSLAGGESNQPQHF TGTGCCAGCAGTTTGGCAGGGGGAGAGAGCAATCAGCCCCAGCATTTT
- TRBJ1-2 - TRBV30 CAWRSRGNYGYTF TGTGCCTGGAGGAGTCGGGGTAACTATGGCTACACCTTC
- TRBJ2-5 TRBD2 TRBV10-3 CAISAATSAGQYF TGTGCCATCAGTGCCGCGACTAGCGCCGGCCAGTACTTC
- TRBJ2-1 TRBD2 TRBV15 CATSRDPLGLAGNEQFF TGTGCCACCAGCAGAGATCCCCTGGGACTAGCGGGCAATGAGCAGTTCTTC
- TRBJ2-1 TRBD1 TRBV5-4 CASSLTGQYNEQFF TGTGCCAGCAGCTTGACGGGACAGTACAATGAGCAGTTCTTC
- TRBJ1-5 TRBD1 TRBV2 CASSAGGLGNQPQHF TGTGCCAGCAGCGCAGGGGGCCTGGGCAATCAGCCCCAGCATTTT
- TRBJ2-2 - TRBV9 CASSGPPGVGELFF TGTGCCAGCAGCGGTCCCCCCGGGGTTGGGGAGCTGTTTTTT
- TRBJ2-1 - TRBV28 CASSPSKGRQGGNEQFF TGTGCCAGCAGTCCCTCGAAAGGAAGACAGGGAGGCAATGAGCAGTTCTTC
- TRBJ1-5 - TRBV5-1 CASRLAGVYSNQPQHF TGCGCCAGCAGACTGGCGGGGGTTTACAGCAATCAGCCCCAGCATTTT
few TRBJ1-1 - TRBV5-5 CASSFGSDTEAFF TGTGCCAGCAGCTTTGGGTCCGACACTGAAGCTTTCTTT
- TRBJ2-5 TRBD2 TRBV29-1 CSAAAMSGSVETQYF TGCAGCGCCGCCGCCATGAGCGGGAGCGTGGAGACCCAGTACTTC
- TRBJ2-2 - TRBV2 CASSEVRAPTGELFF TGTGCCAGCAGTGAGGTCAGGGCACCCACCGGGGAGCTGTTTTTT
- TRBJ1-2 - TRBV5-6 CASSLDIPRGYTF TGTGCCAGCAGCTTGGACATTCCTAGGGGCTACACCTTC
- TRBJ2-2 - TRBV5-8 CASILPGERITGELFF TGTGCCAGCATCCTCCCTGGGGAAAGAATCACCGGGGAGCTGTTTTTT
- TRBJ2-2 TRBD2 TRBV19 CASSILLAGGTGELFF TGTGCCAGTAGTATCTTACTAGCGGGAGGCACCGGGGAGCTGTTTTTT
- TRBJ1-4 TRBD1 TRBV5-1 CASSPWTGQNEKLFF TGCGCCAGCAGCCCGTGGACAGGGCAAAATGAAAAACTGTTTTTT